This record covers a single T cell receptor beta chain. Original analysis: From reference gene primer amplification, estimates of nucleated cell counts were derived. The assay was immunoSEQ multiplex PCR, and TCRdb's table has in-frame clones only and misses some. D and trimming come from the DNA, and the V and J calls and clone size come from that table. The data contain about 130,000 clones, around 81% of them singletons. This record comes from a study of blood T cell repertoires in COVID-19. CDR3 length: 18 residues. Trimming pared 3 bases from V and 0 bases from J, leaving 15 bases between. Looked up from germline, CDR1 is MDHEN and CDR2 is SYDVKM.

This clonotype was obtained from a man between 60 and 75 years old with acute or convalescent COVID-19. The sample comprised peripheral blood. The gene calls are TRBV28 and TRBJ2-6, with D perhaps matching TRBD2 (6 bases). The CDR3 is CASSFMGGTSSGANVLTF. CDR3 DNA sequence: TGTGCCAGCAGTTTTATGGGGGGTACAAGCTCTGGGGCCAACGTCCTGACTTTC. Together with reference TRBV28 and TRBJ2-6, the CDR3 gives the full variable domain: DVKVTQSSRYLVKRTGEKVFLECVQDMDHENMFWYRQDPGLGLRLIYFSYDVKMKEKGDIPEGYSVSREKKERFSLILESASTNQTSMYLCASSFMGGTSSGANVLTFGAGSRLTVL.